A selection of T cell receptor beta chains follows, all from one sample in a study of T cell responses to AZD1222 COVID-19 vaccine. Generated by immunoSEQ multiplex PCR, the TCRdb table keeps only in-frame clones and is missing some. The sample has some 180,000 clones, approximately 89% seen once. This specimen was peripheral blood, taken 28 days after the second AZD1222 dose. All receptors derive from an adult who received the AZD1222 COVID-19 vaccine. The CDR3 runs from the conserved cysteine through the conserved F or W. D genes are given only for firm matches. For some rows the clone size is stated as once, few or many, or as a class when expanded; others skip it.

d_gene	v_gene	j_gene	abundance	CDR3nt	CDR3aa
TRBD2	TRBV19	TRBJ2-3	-	TGTGCCAGTAAGGCTAGCGGGGGTGGGGTTGATACGCAGTATTTT	CASKASGGGVDTQYF
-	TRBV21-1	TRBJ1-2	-	TGTGCCAGCAGCAAATCTGTTTCCGGGGGGTACTATGGCTACACCTTC	CASSKSVSGGYYGYTF
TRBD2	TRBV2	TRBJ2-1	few	TGTGCCAGCAGTGAAGTGAGGGGACTAGCGGGAGACGAGCAGTTCTTC	CASSEVRGLAGDEQFF
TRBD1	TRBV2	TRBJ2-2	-	TGTGCCAGCAGTTACAGGGGAGTGAACACCGGGGAGCTGTTTTTT	CASSYRGVNTGELFF
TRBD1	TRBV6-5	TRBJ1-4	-	TGTGCCAGCAGATCCCCAGGGGGTACTAATGAAAAACTGTTTTTT	CASRSPGGTNEKLFF
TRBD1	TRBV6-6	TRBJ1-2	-	TGTGCCAGCACCGTCGGCAGGGGGTCATCTAACTATGGCTACACCTTC	CASTVGRGSSNYGYTF
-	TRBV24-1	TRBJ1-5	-	TGTGCCACCAGTGATTCCAGGGGCAATCAGCCCCAGCATTTT	CATSDSRGNQPQHF
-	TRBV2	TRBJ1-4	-	TGTGCCAGCGGCGCCGACTGGGGGAATGAAAAACTGTTTTTT	CASGADWGNEKLFF
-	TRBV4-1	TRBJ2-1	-	TGCGCCAGCAGCCAAGAAAAGAATTACAATGAGCAGTTCTTC	CASSQEKNYNEQFF
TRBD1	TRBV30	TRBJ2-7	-	TGTGCCTGGGGGTTGATGGGACAGTCAAACTACGAGCAGTACTTC	CAWGLMGQSNYEQYF